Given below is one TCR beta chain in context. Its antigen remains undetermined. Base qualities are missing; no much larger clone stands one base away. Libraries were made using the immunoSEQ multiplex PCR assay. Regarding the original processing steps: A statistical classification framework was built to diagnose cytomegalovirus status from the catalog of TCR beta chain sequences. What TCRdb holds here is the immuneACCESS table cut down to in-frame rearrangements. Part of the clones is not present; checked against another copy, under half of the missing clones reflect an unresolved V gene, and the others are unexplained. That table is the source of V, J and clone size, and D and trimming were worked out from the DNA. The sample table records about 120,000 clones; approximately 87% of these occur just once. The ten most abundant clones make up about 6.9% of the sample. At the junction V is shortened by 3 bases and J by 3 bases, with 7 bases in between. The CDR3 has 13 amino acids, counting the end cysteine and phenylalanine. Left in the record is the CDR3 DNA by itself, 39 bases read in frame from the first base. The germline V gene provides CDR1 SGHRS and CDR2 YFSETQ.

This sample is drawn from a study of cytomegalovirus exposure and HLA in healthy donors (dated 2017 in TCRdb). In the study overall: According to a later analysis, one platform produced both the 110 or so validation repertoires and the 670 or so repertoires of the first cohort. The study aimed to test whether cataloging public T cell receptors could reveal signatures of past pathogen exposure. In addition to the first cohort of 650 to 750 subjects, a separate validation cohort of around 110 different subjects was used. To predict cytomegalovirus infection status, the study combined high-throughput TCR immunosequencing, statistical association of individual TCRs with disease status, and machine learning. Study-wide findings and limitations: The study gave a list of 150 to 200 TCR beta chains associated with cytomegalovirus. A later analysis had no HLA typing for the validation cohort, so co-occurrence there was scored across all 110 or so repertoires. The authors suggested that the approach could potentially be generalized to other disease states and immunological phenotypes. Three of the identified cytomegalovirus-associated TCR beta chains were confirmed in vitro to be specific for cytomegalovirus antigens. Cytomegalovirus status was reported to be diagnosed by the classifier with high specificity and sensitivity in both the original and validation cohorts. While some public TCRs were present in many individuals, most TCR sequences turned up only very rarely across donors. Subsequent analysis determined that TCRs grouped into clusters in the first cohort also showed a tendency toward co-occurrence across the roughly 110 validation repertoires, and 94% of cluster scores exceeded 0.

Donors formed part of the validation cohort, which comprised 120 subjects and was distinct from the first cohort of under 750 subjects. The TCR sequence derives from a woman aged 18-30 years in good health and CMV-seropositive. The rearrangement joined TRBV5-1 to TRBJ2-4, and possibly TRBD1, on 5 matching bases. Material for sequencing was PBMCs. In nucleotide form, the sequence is TGCGCCAGCAGCTCGGACAACAAAAACATTCAGTACTTC. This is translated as CASSSDNKNIQYF. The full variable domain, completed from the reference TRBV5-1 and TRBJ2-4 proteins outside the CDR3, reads KAGVTQTPRYLIKTRGQQVTLSCSPISGHRSVSWYQQTPGQGLQFLFEYFSETQRNKGNFPGRFSGRQFSNSRSEMNVSTLELGDSALYLCASSSDNKNIQYFGAGTRLSVL.